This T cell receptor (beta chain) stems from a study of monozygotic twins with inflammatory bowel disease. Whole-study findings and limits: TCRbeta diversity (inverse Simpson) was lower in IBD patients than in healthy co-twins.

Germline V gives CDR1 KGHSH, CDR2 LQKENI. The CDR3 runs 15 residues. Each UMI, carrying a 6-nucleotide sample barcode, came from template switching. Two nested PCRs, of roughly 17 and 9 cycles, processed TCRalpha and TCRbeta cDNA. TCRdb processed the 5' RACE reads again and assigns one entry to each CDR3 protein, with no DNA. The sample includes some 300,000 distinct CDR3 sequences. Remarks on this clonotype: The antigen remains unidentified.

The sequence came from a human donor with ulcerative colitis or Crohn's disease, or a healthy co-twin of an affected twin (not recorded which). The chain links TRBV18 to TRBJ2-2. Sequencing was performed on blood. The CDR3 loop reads CASSEDIPNTGELFF.